Below, 24 T cell receptor beta chains from the same sample are listed, as sequenced in a study of blood T cell repertoires in COVID-19 (dated by TCRdb to 2018 to 2021). Library preparation employed the immunoSEQ multiplex PCR assay. The table was pulled from immuneACCESS by TCRdb, which kept in-frame rearrangements only. Such tables lose some clones; where checked, under half of the loss comes from unresolved V genes, and the rest has no known cause. The sample table shows over 250,000 clones, and about 87% are seen once. The ten largest clonotypes hold approximately 5% of the sample. Sequencing was carried out using PBMCs or T cells enriched from blood (not recorded which). These receptors were taken from a woman in her 30s who had recovered from COVID-19.

V is TRBV5-6 and J is TRBJ1-2; weak D call: TRBD1 (6 bases). Trimming took off 4 bases at V and 4 bases at J, with 23 bases between the two ends. From germline, CDR1 is SGHDT and CDR2 YYEEEE. There are 17 residues in the CDR3. CDR3 amino acids: CASSPGTSTGLFYGYTF. The DNA for the CDR3 is TGTGCCAGCAGCCCCGGGACATCAACGGGCCTTTTCTATGGCTACACCTTC.

The V and J genes are TRBV5-6 and TRBJ1-2; TRBD1 agrees at 9 bases. V gave up 5 bases and J gave up 6 bases; unmatched junction bases: 8. The CDR3 length is 14 residues. Germline CDR1 reads SGHDT; CDR2 reads YYEEEE. The DNA of the CDR3 is TGTGCCAGCAGGACGACCGGGACAGGGAATGGCTACACCTTC. Translated: CASRTTGTGNGYTF.

In its sample, this clone was seen a few times. The chain recombines TRBV7-8 with TRBJ2-1; unclear D gene. V was shortened by 1 base and J by 2 bases, with 9 bases between the two germline ends. The germline V gene has CDR1 SGHVS and CDR2 FQNEAQ. This CDR3 contains 15 residues. DNA of the CDR3: TGTGCCAGCAGCTTAGGAGGTGTAACCTACAATGAGCAGTTCTTC. As protein: CASSLGGVTYNEQFF.

This chain links TRBV3-1 (or the pseudogene TRBV3-2) with TRBJ2-4; D is possibly TRBD1 (6 bases). The CDR3 totals 17 residues. The V gene lost 1 base and the J gene lost 1 base, with 14 bases spanning the gap. Germline V lookup: CDR1 LGHDT, CDR2 YNNKEL (reference sequence). Here the CDR3 reads CASSQGYRVRAKNIQYF. CDR3 bases: TGTGCCAGCAGCCAAGGGTACAGGGTGAGGGCCAAAAACATTCAGTACTTC.

The chain employs TRBV19 and TRBJ1-2; tentatively, D is TRBD1 (6 bases). The CDR3 is made up of 17 amino acids. V lost 2 bases to trimming and J lost 4 bases, with 20 bases between them. CDR1 is LNHDA and CDR2 is SQIVND in the germline V gene (reference sequence). The CDR3, as DNA: TGTGCCAGTAGTATACCCCAGACAGGACCCGGGACCTATGGCTACACCTTC. Translated, it gives CASSIPQTGPGTYGYTF.

The chain combines TRBV4-2 with TRBJ2-1, with TRBD2 matching over 10 bases. V gave up 3 bases and J gave up 3 bases; unmatched junction bases: 2. This CDR3 spans 15 amino acids. Germline V CDR1 and CDR2: LGHNA, YNFKEQ. This CDR3 is CASSQPSGGYNEQFF. In nucleotides, the CDR3 is TGTGCCAGCAGCCAGCCTAGCGGGGGCTACAATGAGCAGTTCTTC.

This clone was detected only a few times. Distinct nucleotide sequences in the sample also encode this CDR3. V gene TRBV30 combines with J gene TRBJ1-5; 8 bases line up with TRBD1. The CDR3 is 13 residues long. V was pared by 5 bases and J by 5 bases, with 5 bases of the junction left unmatched. Per germline, CDR1 GTSNPN and CDR2 SVGIG (reference sequence). This CDR3 is CAWGGQGDQPQHF. The CDR3 DNA sequence: TGTGCCTGGGGTGGACAGGGAGATCAGCCCCAGCATTTT. Full variable domain (remainder filled in from reference TRBV30 and TRBJ1-5): SQTIHQWPATLVQPVGSPLSLECTVEGTSNPNLYWYRQAAGRGLQLLFYSVGIGQISSEVPQNLSASRPQDRQFILSSKKLLLSDSGFYLCAWGGQGDQPQHFGDGTRLSIL.

The chain joins TRBV7-2 to TRBJ2-3, with TRBD2 matching 8 bases. J gave up 4 bases and V 0 bases, and 3 bases lay outside the gene matches. The CDR3 runs to 15 residues. Germline-derived CDR1 and CDR2 are SGHTA and FQGNSA. CDR3 in amino acids: CASSLAGGLADTQYF. The CDR3 DNA follows: TGTGCCAGCAGCTTAGCGGGGGGACTAGCAGATACGCAGTATTTT.

This clone was observed a single time. V usage is TRBV10-3 and J usage is TRBJ2-7; TRBD1 agrees at 11 bases. This CDR3 region has 14 residues. V lost 8 bases, J lost 2 bases, and 5 bases stayed unmatched. Germline V gene data show CDR1 as ENHRY and CDR2 as SYGVKD. In nucleotides, the CDR3 is TGTGCCATCGGGGGGACAGGGGGTACCTACGAGCAGTACTTC. It specifies CAIGGTGGTYEQYF.

The gene calls are TRBV7-9 and TRBJ1-1; TRBD1 might be the D (6 bases). Germline CDR1 SEHNR, CDR2 FQNEAQ (reference sequence). Trimming removed 2 bases at V and 3 bases at J, with 7 bases between. The CDR3 runs to 13 residues. The DNA of the CDR3 is TGTGCCAGCAGCTTACAGGGGCACACTGAAGCTTTCTTT. Translating it yields CASSLQGHTEAFF.

This chain links TRBV27 with TRBJ1-1, with 7 bases identical to TRBD1. The CDR3 has 14 residues. The germline gives CDR1 MNHEY, CDR2 SMNVEV (reference sequence). The V gene end was trimmed by 6 bases and the J gene end by 6 bases; junction bases not matched to a gene: 10. Here the CDR3 reads CASSLIDRDAEAFF. CDR3 nucleotides: TGTGCCAGCAGCCTTATCGACAGGGATGCTGAAGCTTTCTTT.

The chain carries TRBV19 and TRBJ1-2; 7 nucleotides align to TRBD1. Unmatched junction bases numbered 3, after V lost 6 bases and J lost 2 bases. The CDR3 has 13 residues. The germline CDR1 and CDR2 sequences are LNHDA and SQIVND (reference sequence). Here the CDR3 reads CASRRQGNYGYTF. Here the CDR3 DNA reads TGTGCCAGTAGGAGACAGGGAAACTATGGCTACACCTTC.

The chain couples TRBV20-1 to TRBJ2-6; 9 bases are shared with TRBD2. The CDR3 consists of 20 residues. Germline assignment: CDR1 DFQATT and CDR2 SNEGSKA (reference sequence). V shed 3 bases and J 0 bases; nucleotides not matched to a gene: 15. CDR3 residues: CSASAGRLAGTLSGANVLTF. The CDR3 DNA reads as TGCAGTGCTAGTGCAGGGAGGCTAGCGGGGACCCTCTCTGGGGCCAACGTCCTGACTTTC.

V and J are TRBV11-2 and TRBJ1-2; tentatively, D is TRBD1 (6 bases). CDR3 length: 13 amino acids. The V gene lost 5 bases and the J gene lost 8 bases, with 15 bases spanning the gap. Germline V gives CDR1 SGHAT, CDR2 FQNNGV. CDR3 bases: TGTGCCAGCAGCCTACAGGGATATGGAGGCTACACCTTC. Protein product: CASSLQGYGGYTF.

This sequence joins TRBV11-2 and TRBJ1-4, with TRBD1 as a possible D gene (6 bases). Germline V gives CDR1 SGHAT, CDR2 FQNNGV. This CDR3 has 15 residues. Trimming shortened V by 6 bases and J by 5 bases, and 16 bases separated the two germline ends. The CDR3 DNA is TGTGCCAGCAGGCCTTGGGGGCAAAAGAATGAAAAACTGTTTTTT. Protein: CASRPWGQKNEKLFF.

CDR3 region: CASSSLLQGASTEAFF. CDR3 DNA sequence: TGCGCCAGCAGCTCGCTCCTACAGGGGGCGAGCACTGAAGCTTTCTTT. V usage is TRBV5-1 and J usage is TRBJ1-1, with 9 bases aligning to TRBD1. Looked up from germline, CDR1 is SGHRS and CDR2 is YFSETQ. There are 16 residues in the CDR3. V trimming: 3 bases; J trimming: 4 bases; junction bases outside the gene matches: 10.

CDR3 sequence reads: CASSTPGRGTDTQYF. The CDR3 DNA reads as TGTGCCAGCAGCACCCCCGGCAGGGGGACAGATACGCAGTATTTT. The chain recombines TRBV7-2 with TRBJ2-3, with 7 nucleotides matching TRBD1. This CDR3 spans 15 amino acids. V lost 5 bases, J lost 3 bases, and 8 bases stayed unmatched. Germline CDR1 and CDR2: SGHTA and FQGNSA.

CDR3 sequence (DNA): TGTGCCAGCTCACGAACCGGGACAGGGATCTCGCAAGAGACCCAGTACTTC. It encodes CASSRTGTGISQETQYF. The chain has TRBV18 and TRBJ2-5; 9 positions match TRBD1. The V gene's germline CDR1 is KGHSH and CDR2 LQKENI. The CDR3 has 17 amino acids. The trim removed 4 bases at V and 2 bases at J, leaving 11 bases unmatched.

The chain recombines TRBV4-2 with TRBJ1-1, with 7 bases aligning to TRBD1. Germline CDR1 is LGHNA and CDR2 is YNFKEQ. The CDR3 runs 15 residues. Unmatched junction bases numbered 5, after V lost 3 bases and J lost 1 base. The CDR3 DNA sequence: TGTGCCAGCAGCCAGGGGGACAGTAGGAACACTGAAGCTTTCTTT. Translation: CASSQGDSRNTEAFF.

This clone was seen a few times. This chain connects TRBV30 to TRBJ2-5; D gene unclear. CDR1 is GTSNPN, CDR2 SVGIG, per germline (reference sequence). This CDR3 region has 13 residues. V was shortened by 1 base and J by 5 bases, with 11 bases between the two germline ends. For the CDR3, the DNA is TGTGCCTGGAGTGGCTCCTATATCGAGACCCAGTACTTC. Protein product: CAWSGSYIETQYF.

The count of this clone is one. This chain uses TRBV30 with TRBJ1-1; D remains ambiguous. The ends were cut back, 3 bases at V and 9 bases at J, with 14 bases in the middle. The CDR3 sequence is 12 residues long. Germline-derived CDR1 and CDR2 are GTSNPN and SVGIG (reference sequence). The CDR3 loop reads CAWSRVANQAFF. In DNA form, the CDR3 reads TGTGCCTGGAGCCGGGTAGCGAATCAAGCTTTCTTT. Variable domain in full (rest from reference TRBV30 and TRBJ1-1): SQTIHQWPATLVQPVGSPLSLECTVEGTSNPNLYWYRQAAGRGLQLLFYSVGIGQISSEVPQNLSASRPQDRQFILSSKKLLLSDSGFYLCAWSRVANQAFFGQGTRLTVV.

J is TRBJ2-1 and V is TRBV3-1 (or the pseudogene TRBV3-2); 14 nucleotides line up with TRBD2. The CDR3 totals 16 residues. CDR1 is LGHDT and CDR2 is YNNKEL in the germline V gene (reference sequence). The V segment lost 4 bases and the J segment 9 bases; nucleotides outside the gene matches: 8. The chain's CDR3 is CASSLRLAGGPGEQFF. The CDR3 bases are TGTGCCAGCAGCCTCCGACTAGCGGGGGGGCCGGGTGAGCAGTTCTTC.

The rearrangement links TRBV7-8 to TRBJ1-2; D remains unclear. The CDR3 is 14 amino acids. Trimming stripped 1 base from V and 4 bases from J, with 10 bases between. Germline values: CDR1 SGHVS, CDR2 FQNEAQ. CDR3 region: CASSLDLRVYGYTF. The CDR3 DNA is TGTGCCAGCAGCTTAGATTTGAGGGTCTATGGCTACACCTTC. Looking up the rest from reference TRBV7-8 and TRBJ1-2 gives the full variable domain: GAGVSQSPRYKVAKRGQDVALRCDPISGHVSLFWYQQALGQGPEFLTYFQNEAQLDKSGLPSDRFFAERPEGSVSTLKIQRTQQEDSAVYLCASSLDLRVYGYTFGSGTRLTVV.

This chain joins TRBV5-1 and TRBJ1-1; possible D gene TRBD1, 6 bases. CDR3 length: 14 amino acids. Trimming pared 0 bases from V and 5 bases from J, leaving 11 bases between. CDR1 and CDR2 from the germline V gene are SGHRS and YFSETQ. Here the CDR3 DNA reads TGCGCCAGCAGCTTGGACAGGGCGGTAACTGAAGCTTTCTTT. Translation gives CASSLDRAVTEAFF.